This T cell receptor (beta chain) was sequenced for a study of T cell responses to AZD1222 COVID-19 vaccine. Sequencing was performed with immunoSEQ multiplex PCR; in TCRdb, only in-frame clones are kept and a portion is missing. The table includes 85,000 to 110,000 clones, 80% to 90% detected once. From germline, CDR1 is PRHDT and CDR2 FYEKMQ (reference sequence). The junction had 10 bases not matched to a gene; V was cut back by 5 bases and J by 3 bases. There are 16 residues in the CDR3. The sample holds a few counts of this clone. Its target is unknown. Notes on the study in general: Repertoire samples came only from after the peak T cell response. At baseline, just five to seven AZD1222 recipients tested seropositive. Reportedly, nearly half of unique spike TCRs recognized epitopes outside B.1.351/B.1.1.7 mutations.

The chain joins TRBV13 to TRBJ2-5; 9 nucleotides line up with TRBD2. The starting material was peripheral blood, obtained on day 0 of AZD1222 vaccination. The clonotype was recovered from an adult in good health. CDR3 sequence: CASSAYSGGSEETQYF. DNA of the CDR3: TGTGCCAGCAGCGCCTATAGCGGGGGATCGGAAGAGACCCAGTACTTC.